This record covers a single T cell receptor beta chain. The antigen remains unidentified. The sample originates from a study of T cell responses to AZD1222 COVID-19 vaccine. For the study at large: Second-dose schedules of about 4 or about 12 weeks were combined. Study-wide results and limits: Females outnumbered males among donors, who were mostly white British; clonal diversity was possibly underestimated.

Sequenced by immunoSEQ multiplex PCR; TCRdb stores in-frame clones only, minus some. This table holds about 190,000 clones, 75% to 90% found once. Sequenced here: peripheral blood, sampled on day 0 of AZD1222 vaccination. This TCR was recovered from an adult in good health.

The CDR3 loop is CASRYSNQPQHF. CDR3 bases: TGTGCCAGCAGATATAGCAATCAGCCCCAGCATTTT. The chain recombines TRBV6-5 with TRBJ1-5; D call uncertain. Trimming stripped 6 bases from V and 0 bases from J, with 3 bases between. The CDR3 totals 12 residues. In germline, CDR1 is MNHEY, CDR2 SVGAGI.